The T cell receptor beta chain under discussion was sequenced for a study of T cell responses to AZD1222 COVID-19 vaccine. Study details: Second doses at about 4 or about 12 weeks were pooled. Study observations and caveats: When two AZD1222 doses had been given, Spike-specific TCR breadth and depth rose. In a largely white British group with more females than males, clonal diversity was possibly underestimated. The peak T cell response came first, and repertoires were sampled only after it.

The CDR3 totals 15 residues. CDR1 and CDR2 (germline): MRHNA, SNTAGT. V lost 7 bases to trimming and J lost 0 bases; unmatched junction nucleotides: 6. Comments on this clone: The antigen is unknown.

Data came from immunoSEQ multiplex PCR; TCRdb stores just in-frame clones and leaves some out. This table has over 100,000 clones, roughly nine tenths appearing once. The sequencing here drew on peripheral blood, taken on day 0 of AZD1222 vaccination. The receptor was isolated from an adult in good health. V usage is TRBV6-4 and J usage is TRBJ2-1; 7 nucleotides align to TRBD1. CDR3 sequence (DNA): TGTGCCAGCAAACCGGACAGGCACTCCTACAATGAGCAGTTCTTC. Protein: CASKPDRHSYNEQFF.